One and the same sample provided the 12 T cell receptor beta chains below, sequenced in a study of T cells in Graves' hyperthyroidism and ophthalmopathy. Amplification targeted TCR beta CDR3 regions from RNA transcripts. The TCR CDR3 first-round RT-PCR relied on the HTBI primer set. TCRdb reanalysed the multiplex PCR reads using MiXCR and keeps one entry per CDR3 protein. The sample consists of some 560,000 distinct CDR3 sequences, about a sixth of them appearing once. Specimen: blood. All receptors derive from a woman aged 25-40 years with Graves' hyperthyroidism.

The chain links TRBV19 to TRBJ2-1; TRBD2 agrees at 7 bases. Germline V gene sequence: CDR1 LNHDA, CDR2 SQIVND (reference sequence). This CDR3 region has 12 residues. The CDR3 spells CAASGEYNEQFF. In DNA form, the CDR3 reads TGTGCGGCTAGCGGAGAATACAATGAGCAGTTCTTC.

The CDR3 DNA reads TGCGCCAGCAGCCAATCTGGCGGAGCGGTTGCGCAGTACTTC. Translation gives CASSQSGGAVAQYF. The chain links TRBV4-3 to TRBJ2-7; D perhaps matches TRBD2 (5 bases). The CDR3 covers 14 residues. V lost 2 bases to trimming and J lost 9 bases, with 17 bases between them. The V gene's germline CDR1 is LGHNA and CDR2 YSLEER.

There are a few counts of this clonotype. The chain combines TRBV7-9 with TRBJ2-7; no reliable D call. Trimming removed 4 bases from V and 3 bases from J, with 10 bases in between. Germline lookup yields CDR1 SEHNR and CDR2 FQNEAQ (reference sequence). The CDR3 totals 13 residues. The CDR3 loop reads CASSSRQNYEQYF. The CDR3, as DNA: TGTGCCAGCAGCTCTCGGCAGAACTACGAGCAGTACTTC. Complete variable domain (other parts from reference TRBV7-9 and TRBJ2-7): DTGVSQNPRHKITKRGQNVTFRCDPISEHNRLYWYRQTLGQGPEFLTYFQNEAQLEKSRLLSDRFSAERPKGSFSTLEIQRTEQGDSAMYLCASSSRQNYEQYFGPGTRLTVT.

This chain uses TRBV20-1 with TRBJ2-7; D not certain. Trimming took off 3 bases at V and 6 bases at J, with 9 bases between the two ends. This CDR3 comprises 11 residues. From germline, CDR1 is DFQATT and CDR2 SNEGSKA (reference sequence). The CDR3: CSARYGLEQYF. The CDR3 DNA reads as TGCAGTGCTAGGTACGGGCTCGAGCAGTACTTC.

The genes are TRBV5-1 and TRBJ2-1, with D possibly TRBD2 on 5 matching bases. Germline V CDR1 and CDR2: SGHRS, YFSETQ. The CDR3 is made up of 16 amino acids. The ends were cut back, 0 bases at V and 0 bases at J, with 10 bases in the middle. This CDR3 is CASSLDGGSSYNEQFF. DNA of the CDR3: TGCGCCAGCAGCTTGGATGGCGGGTCCTCCTACAATGAGCAGTTCTTC.

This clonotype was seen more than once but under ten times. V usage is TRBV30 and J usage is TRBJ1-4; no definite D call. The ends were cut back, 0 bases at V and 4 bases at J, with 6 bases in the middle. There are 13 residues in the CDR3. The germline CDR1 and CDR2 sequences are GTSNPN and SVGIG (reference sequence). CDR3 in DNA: TGTGCCTGGAGTGTACTTCTTAATGAAAAACTGTTTTTT. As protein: CAWSVLLNEKLFF.

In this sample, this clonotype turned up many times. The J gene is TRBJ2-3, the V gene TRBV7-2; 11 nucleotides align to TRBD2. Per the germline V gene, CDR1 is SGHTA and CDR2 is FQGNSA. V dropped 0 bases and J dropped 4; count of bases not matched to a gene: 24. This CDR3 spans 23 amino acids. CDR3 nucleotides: TGTGCCAGCAGCTTAGCCCGATTTCCGTTAGCGGGAGGGCCTGAATTATTTGCAGATACGCAGTATTTT. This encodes CASSLARFPLAGGPELFADTQYF.

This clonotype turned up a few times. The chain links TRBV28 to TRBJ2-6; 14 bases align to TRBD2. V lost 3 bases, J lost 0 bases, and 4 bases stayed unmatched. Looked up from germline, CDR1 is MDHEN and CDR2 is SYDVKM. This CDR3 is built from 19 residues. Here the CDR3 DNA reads TGTGCCAGCAGTTTTACGGGACTAGCGGGGGCCTCTGGGGCCAACGTCCTGACTTTC. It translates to CASSFTGLAGASGANVLTF.

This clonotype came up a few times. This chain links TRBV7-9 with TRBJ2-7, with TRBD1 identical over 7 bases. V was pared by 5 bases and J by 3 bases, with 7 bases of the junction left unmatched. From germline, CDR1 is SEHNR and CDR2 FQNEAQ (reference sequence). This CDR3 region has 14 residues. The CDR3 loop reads CASSLGTDGYEQYF. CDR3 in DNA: TGTGCCAGCAGCCTGGGGACAGATGGCTACGAGCAGTACTTC. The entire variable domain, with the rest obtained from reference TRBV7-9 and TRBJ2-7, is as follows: DTGVSQNPRHKITKRGQNVTFRCDPISEHNRLYWYRQTLGQGPEFLTYFQNEAQLEKSRLLSDRFSAERPKGSFSTLEIQRTEQGDSAMYLCASSLGTDGYEQYFGPGTRLTVT.

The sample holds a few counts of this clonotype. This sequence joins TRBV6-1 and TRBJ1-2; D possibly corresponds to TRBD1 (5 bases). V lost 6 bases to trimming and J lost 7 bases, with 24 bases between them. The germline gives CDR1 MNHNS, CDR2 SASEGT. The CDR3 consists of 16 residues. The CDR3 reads CASSPPGPKLMLGYTF. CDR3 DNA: TGTGCCAGCAGCCCTCCGGGACCTAAACTAATGCTTGGCTACACCTTC.

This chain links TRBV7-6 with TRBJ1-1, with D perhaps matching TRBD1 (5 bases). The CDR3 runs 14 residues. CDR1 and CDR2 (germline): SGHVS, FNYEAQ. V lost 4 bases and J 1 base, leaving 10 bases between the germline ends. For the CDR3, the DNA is TGTGCCAGCAGCTGGGGACCGGAGAACACTGAAGCTTTCTTT. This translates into CASSWGPENTEAFF.

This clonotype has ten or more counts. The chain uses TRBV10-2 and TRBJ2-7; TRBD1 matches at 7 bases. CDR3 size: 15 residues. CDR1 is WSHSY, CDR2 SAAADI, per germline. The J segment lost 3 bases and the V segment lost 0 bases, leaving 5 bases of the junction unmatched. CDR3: CASSESLDRRYEQYF. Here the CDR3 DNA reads TGCGCCAGCAGTGAGTCCCTGGACAGGCGCTACGAGCAGTACTTC.